A single T cell receptor (beta chain) is shown here with its context. The record originates from a study of blood T cell repertoires in COVID-19. Overall study: Donors in the United States, Italy and Spain gave samples during acute or convalescent COVID-19. PBMCs, B-cell-depleted T cells, or T cells provided the cDNA or gDNA that made up the material.

CDR1 and CDR2 from the germline V gene are SEHNR and FQNEAQ (reference sequence). V lost 5 bases and J lost 9; bases outside the gene matches: 19. The CDR3 is 17 amino acids. Clones were sequenced by immunoSEQ multiplex PCR, and TCRdb holds only the in-frame ones, with some missing. The data contain roughly 68,000 clones, 80% to 90% of them singletons. During active infection, Seattle patients enrolled and were then monitored through disease. The sequencing sample was made of peripheral blood. The source is a woman aged 55-69 years with COVID-19, enrolled during active disease. The chain combines TRBV7-9 with TRBJ1-2; 9 bases agree with TRBD1. DNA for the CDR3: TGTGCCAGCAGCCGAGTCGGGGACAGGGTCTTAGGCTTGAGCTACACCTTC. It is translated as CASSRVGDRVLGLSYTF.